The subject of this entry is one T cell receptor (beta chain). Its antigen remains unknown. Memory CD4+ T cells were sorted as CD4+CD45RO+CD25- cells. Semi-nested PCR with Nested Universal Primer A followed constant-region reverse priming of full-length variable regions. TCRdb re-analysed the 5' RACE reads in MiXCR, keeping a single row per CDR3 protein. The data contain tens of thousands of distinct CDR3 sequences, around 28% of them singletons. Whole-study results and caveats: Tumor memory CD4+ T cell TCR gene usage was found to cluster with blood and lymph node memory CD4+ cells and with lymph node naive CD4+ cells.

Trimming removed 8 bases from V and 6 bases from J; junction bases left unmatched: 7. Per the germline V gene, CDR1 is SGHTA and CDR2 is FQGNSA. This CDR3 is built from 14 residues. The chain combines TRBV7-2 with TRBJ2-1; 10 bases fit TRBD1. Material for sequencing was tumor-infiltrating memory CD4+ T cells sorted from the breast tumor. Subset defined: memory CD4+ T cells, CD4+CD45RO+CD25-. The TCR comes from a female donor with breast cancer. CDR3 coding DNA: TGTGCCAGCCGACAGGGGGCCCGGTCCAATGAGCAGTTCTTC. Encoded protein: CASRQGARSNEQFF.